These 11 T cell receptor beta chains share one sample of origin, sequenced in a study of graft-versus-host responses after intestinal transplantation. These receptors have no known antigen. Method: immunoSEQ multiplex PCR; TCRdb's copy keeps in-frame clones and lacks some. The table records about 93,000 clones, roughly four fifths of them present only once. Here the sequenced sample was unstimulated CD4+ T cells sorted from spleen or lymph node cells, taken before intestinal transplant. These receptors all come from a human donor who received an intestinal transplant.

This chain connects TRBV29-1 to TRBJ1-1, with TRBD1 identical over 9 bases. Germline V gene sequence: CDR1 SQVTM, CDR2 ANQGSEA. The CDR3 is made up of 14 amino acids. Trimming took 5 bases from V and 4 from J; bases not matched to a gene: 8. The CDR3 loop is CSVPITGGFTEAFF. CDR3 bases: TGCAGCGTTCCCATCACAGGGGGCTTCACTGAAGCTTTCTTT.

The CDR3 DNA reads TGCAGTGTGTCGGGAACGTACTTC. Amino acids: CSVSGTYF. This chain joins TRBV20-1 and TRBJ2-5, with D tentatively TRBD2 (5 bases). This CDR3 has 8 amino acids. From germline, CDR1 is DFQATT and CDR2 SNEGSKA (reference sequence). Trimming cost V 7 bases and J 13 bases, with 10 bases left between them.

This clone was seen once. This chain links TRBV19 with TRBJ2-3; 8 nucleotides match TRBD2. The V segment lost 3 bases and the J segment 2 bases; nucleotides outside the gene matches: 7. This CDR3 has 16 amino acids. Per the germline V gene, CDR1 is LNHDA and CDR2 is SQIVND (reference sequence). The DNA for the CDR3 is TGTGCCAGTAGTATTGCGGGGGGACCTTCCACAGATACGCAGTATTTT. Translation gives CASSIAGGPSTDTQYF.

The chain is built from TRBV9 and TRBJ1-3; D may be TRBD1 (6 bases). The V gene's germline CDR1 is SGDLS and CDR2 YYNGEE. The length of the CDR3 is 14 residues. Trimming removed 6 bases at V and 0 bases at J, with 10 bases between. The CDR3 here is CASTTGNSGNTIYF. CDR3 sequence (DNA): TGTGCCAGCACCACAGGGAACTCTGGAAACACCATATATTTT. Drawing the rest from reference TRBV9 and TRBJ1-3, the complete variable domain is DSGVTQTPKHLITATGQRVTLRCSPRSGDLSVYWYQQSLDQGLQFLIQYYNGEERAKGNILERFSAQQFPDLHSELNLSSLELGDSALYFCASTTGNSGNTIYFGEGSWLTVV.

The chain is built from TRBV27 and TRBJ1-4; D is unresolved. V gave up 6 bases and J gave up 3 bases, with 14 bases separating them. Germline lookup yields CDR1 MNHEY and CDR2 SMNVEV (reference sequence). This CDR3 is built from 15 residues. The DNA of the CDR3 is TGTGCCAGCAGACGGAACAGTGCTGCTAATGAAAAACTGTTTTTT. Amino acids: CASRRNSAANEKLFF.

The rearrangement links TRBV21-1 to TRBJ1-6; the table's D call of TRBD1 was not tested on the DNA. TRBV21-1 is reported as a pseudogene. There are 16 residues in the CDR3. The CDR3 loop reads CASTNRGRKYNSPLHF. As DNA, the CDR3 is TGTGCCAGCACCAACAGGGGGCGCAAATATAATTCACCCCTCCACTTT.

The chain links TRBV10-3 to TRBJ1-2, with a weak D call TRBD1 (6 bases). The CDR3 covers 13 residues. The germline V gene encodes CDR1 ENHRY and CDR2 SYGVKD. V lost 0 bases and J 13 bases, leaving 15 bases between the germline ends. CDR3 protein: CAISESSFRGRTF. CDR3 in DNA: TGTGCCATCAGTGAGTCGAGTTTCAGGGGACGCACCTTC.

The V call is TRBV7-9, the J call TRBJ1-1; D is ambiguous. Germline V CDR1 and CDR2: SEHNR, FQNEAQ (reference sequence). V lost 5 bases, J lost 5 bases, and 12 bases lay in between. There are 13 residues in the CDR3. This CDR3 is CASSPEGGTEAFF. The CDR3, as DNA: TGTGCCAGCAGCCCGGAGGGCGGGACTGAAGCTTTCTTT.

The chain uses TRBV29-1 and TRBJ1-2; TRBD1 matches at 7 bases. J gave up 8 bases and V 6 bases, and 9 bases lay outside the gene matches. Germline V CDR1 and CDR2: SQVTM, ANQGSEA. This CDR3 has 12 amino acids. The CDR3 sequence is CSVTQGGYGYTF. DNA of the CDR3: TGCAGCGTCACCCAGGGGGGTTACGGCTACACCTTC.

CDR3 DNA sequence: TGTGCCTGGCGAGACAGGGCCGAGCAGTACTTC. It specifies CAWRDRAEQYF. The chain recombines TRBV30 with TRBJ2-7; 7 bases match TRBD1. The CDR3 loop spans 11 amino acids. Looked up from germline, CDR1 is GTSNPN and CDR2 is SVGIG (reference sequence). Losses at the gene ends were 5 bases for V and 6 bases for J; bases not matched to a gene: 4.

The V and J genes are TRBV25-1 and TRBJ2-3; 14 bases are a match to TRBD2. V gave up 2 bases and J gave up 5 bases; unmatched junction bases: 9. Looked up from germline, CDR1 is MGHDK and CDR2 is SYGVNS. The CDR3 runs 18 residues. The CDR3 sequence: CASSEPTSGRAVGDTQYF. Written as DNA, the CDR3 is TGTGCCAGCAGTGAACCGACTAGCGGGAGGGCCGTTGGAGATACGCAGTATTTT.